These T cell receptor beta chains were read from a single sample in a study of T cell changes during pregnancy in multiple sclerosis. TCRdb keeps only in-frame clones here, not all; method: immunoSEQ multiplex PCR. Altogether about 20,000 clones are present, about nine tenths being singletons, with the ten largest covering 6.5% to 9%. Sequencing was performed on CD8+ T cells from peripheral blood mononuclear cells, taken in the third trimester of pregnancy. The receptor source for this set is a female donor in good health, enrolled as a control in a pregnancy study. Each CDR3 is given with its conserved first and last residue. The D gene is left open where the match is weak. Clone size, where shown, is once, few, many, or a class for clones that have expanded.

size: .
J: TRBJ2-5
V: TRBV13
D: TRBD1
DNA: TGTGCTTCCCGACGAACAGGGGCGACAACCCGAGAGACCCAGTACTTC
CDR3: CASRRTGATTRETQYF

size: .
J: TRBJ2-1
V: TRBV5-4
D: TRBD2
DNA: TGTGCCAGCAGCTTGTTCGTTGGCGGGGGGGCAGACGAGCAGTTCTTC
CDR3: CASSLFVGGGADEQFF

size: .
J: TRBJ2-1
V: TRBV18
D: .
DNA: TGTGCCAGCTCACCACCGACTCGGAGCTCCTACAATGAGCAGTTCTTC
CDR3: CASSPPTRSSYNEQFF

size: .
J: TRBJ2-7
V: TRBV5-5
D: TRBD1
DNA: TGTGCCAGCAGCTTGTTCGTACAGGGGGCGTACGAGCAGTACTTC
CDR3: CASSLFVQGAYEQYF

size: once
J: TRBJ2-2
V: TRBV6-6
D: .
DNA: TGTGCCGGCCGTGGGGGCGGGGGTGTCGGGGAGCTGTTTTTT
CDR3: CAGRGGGGVGELFF

size: once
J: TRBJ1-1
V: TRBV5-1
D: TRBD1
DNA: TGCGCCAGCAGCAGGACAGGCCTACACCCCGAAGCTTTCTTT
CDR3: CASSRTGLHPEAFF

size: once
J: TRBJ2-3
V: TRBV9
D: TRBD1
DNA: TGTGCCAGCAGCGTATTTGGACAGGGGGGAGATACGCAGTATTTT
CDR3: CASSVFGQGGDTQYF

size: .
J: TRBJ1-1
V: TRBV7-3
D: .
DNA: TGTGCCAGCAGCTTAATGGCGGTGAACACTGAAGCTTTCTTT
CDR3: CASSLMAVNTEAFF

size: .
J: TRBJ1-6
V: TRBV7-9
D: .
DNA: TGTGCCAGCAGCTTAGTGGACGGGGGGAATTCACCCCTCCACTTT
CDR3: CASSLVDGGNSPLHF

size: few
J: TRBJ1-1
V: TRBV10-3
D: .
DNA: TGTGCCCAAAGGGGCCCAAACACTGAAGCTTTCTTT
CDR3: CAQRGPNTEAFF

size: .
J: TRBJ2-7
V: TRBV5-6
D: .
DNA: TGTGCCAGCAGCCCTATTGAACTAGACCCGCAGCAGTACTTC
CDR3: CASSPIELDPQQYF

size: .
J: TRBJ1-5
V: TRBV12-5
D: TRBD1
DNA: TGTGCTAGTGGCTCACAGGGGTTCATTCAGCCCCAGCATTTT
CDR3: CASGSQGFIQPQHF

size: .
J: TRBJ2-6
V: TRBV15
D: .
DNA: TGTGCCACCAGCAGAGGACTAGGGCACTCTGGGGCCAACGTCCTGACTTTC
CDR3: CATSRGLGHSGANVLTF

size: .
J: TRBJ2-1
V: TRBV5-4
D: TRBD1
DNA: TGTGCCAGCAGGGACAGGGCCGACAATGAGCAGTTCTTC
CDR3: CASRDRADNEQFF

size: .
J: TRBJ2-7
V: TRBV6-5
D: TRBD1
DNA: TGTGCCAGCAGTTACTCCGGGACAGGGGGCTACGAGCAGTACTTC
CDR3: CASSYSGTGGYEQYF

size: .
J: TRBJ2-2
V: TRBV9
D: TRBD2
DNA: TGTGCCAGCAGCGTAGGGAGATGGGGGGGTTTACACACCGGGGAGCTGTTTTTT
CDR3: CASSVGRWGGLHTGELFF

size: large
J: TRBJ2-2
V: TRBV6-4
D: .
DNA: TGTGCCAGCAGTGACACGGACACCGGGGAGCTGTTTTTT
CDR3: CASSDTDTGELFF

size: .
J: TRBJ2-7
V: TRBV29-1
D: .
DNA: TGCAGCGTTGCCGGGGGACCCATCCTCGGGCAGTACTTC
CDR3: CSVAGGPILGQYF

size: .
J: TRBJ2-1
V: TRBV7-2
D: TRBD2
DNA: TGTGCCAGCAGCTCCGCTAGCGGGGCCTACAATGAGCAGTTCTTC
CDR3: CASSSASGAYNEQFF

size: .
J: TRBJ2-7
V: TRBV5-1
D: .
DNA: TGCGCCAGCAGTGCCGGGACGGGACACTACGAGCAGTACTTC
CDR3: CASSAGTGHYEQYF

size: .
J: TRBJ2-5
V: TRBV7-9
D: TRBD1
DNA: TGTGCCAGCAGGCGACAGGGCGGGGAGACCCAGTACTTC
CDR3: CASRRQGGETQYF

size: .
J: TRBJ2-7
V: TRBV6-1
D: .
DNA: TGTGCCAGCACCGGCGGGGTAACCTACGAGCAGTACTTC
CDR3: CASTGGVTYEQYF

size: .
J: TRBJ2-7
V: TRBV30
D: .
DNA: TGTGCCTGGGAGCGTGGGGGCTACGAGCAGTACTTC
CDR3: CAWERGGYEQYF

size: .
J: TRBJ2-2
V: TRBV10-2
D: TRBD2
DNA: TGCGCCAGCAGCTCTAGCGGGGGGGCCGCCGGGGAGCTGTTTTTT
CDR3: CASSSSGGAAGELFF

size: .
J: TRBJ1-1
V: TRBV7-2
D: TRBD1
DNA: TGTGCCAGCAGCTTTAGGACAGGGGCCCCAGACCGAGAAGCTTTCTTT
CDR3: CASSFRTGAPDREAFF

size: .
J: TRBJ2-5
V: TRBV7-9
D: .
DNA: TGTGCCAGCAGCTTAACGTTCGGCGAGGCAAGCCCAAGGACCCAGTACTTC
CDR3: CASSLTFGEASPRTQYF

size: .
J: TRBJ1-1
V: TRBV6-1
D: TRBD1
DNA: TGTGCCAGCAGTTTGACAGGGGAGCATACTGAAGCTTTCTTT
CDR3: CASSLTGEHTEAFF

size: .
J: TRBJ2-7
V: TRBV25-1
D: TRBD1
DNA: TGTGCCAGCAGTGGCCGGACAGGCGCCGAGTACGAGCAGTACTTC
CDR3: CASSGRTGAEYEQYF

size: .
J: TRBJ2-7
V: TRBV11-2
D: .
DNA: TGTGCCAGCAGCCCTTCGGCGGGACGGTCCTACGAGCAGTACTTC
CDR3: CASSPSAGRSYEQYF

size: .
J: TRBJ2-1
V: TRBV10-2
D: TRBD2
DNA: TGCGCCAGCATAGACGGGGGGGGCCTCAATGAGCAGTTCTTC
CDR3: CASIDGGGLNEQFF

size: .
J: TRBJ2-2
V: TRBV5-4
D: .
DNA: TGTGCCAGCAGCCCGGGAACCGGGGAGCTGTTTTTT
CDR3: CASSPGTGELFF

size: .
J: TRBJ2-7
V: TRBV4-3
D: .
DNA: TGCGCCAGCAGCCAAGGGGGGGTAGGGGACAGCCACGAGCAGTACTTC
CDR3: CASSQGGVGDSHEQYF

size: .
J: TRBJ2-7
V: TRBV2
D: .
DNA: TGTGCCAGCAGGTTGGTGGGAGCCTACGAGCAGTACTTC
CDR3: CASRLVGAYEQYF

size: .
J: TRBJ1-1
V: TRBV7-9
D: .
DNA: TGTGCCAGCAGCTTGTCGGTGGGGGCGAATACTGAAGCTTTCTTT
CDR3: CASSLSVGANTEAFF

size: .
J: TRBJ2-1
V: TRBV7-9
D: TRBD2
DNA: TGTGCCAGCAGCATAGCAGCCCGGACTAGCGGGTACAATGAGCAGTTCTTC
CDR3: CASSIAARTSGYNEQFF

size: few
J: TRBJ2-7
V: TRBV4-1
D: TRBD1
DNA: TGCGCCAGCAGCCAAGAGAGGGGGGACAGGAGACACGAGCAGTACTTC
CDR3: CASSQERGDRRHEQYF

size: once
J: TRBJ1-3
V: TRBV27
D: TRBD1
DNA: TGTGCCAGTTCTAAAGGGGGCGGTGGAAACACCATATATTTT
CDR3: CASSKGGGGNTIYF

size: .
J: TRBJ2-2
V: TRBV11-3
D: .
DNA: TGTGCCAGCAGCTTAGATACAGGGCTCACCGGGGAGCTGTTTTTT
CDR3: CASSLDTGLTGELFF

size: once
J: TRBJ2-1
V: TRBV30
D: TRBD1
DNA: TGTGCCTGGAGTTCCGGGACAGGATACAATGAGCAGTTCTTC
CDR3: CAWSSGTGYNEQFF

size: .
J: TRBJ2-7
V: TRBV7-9
D: .
DNA: TGTGCCAGCAGTTCCTACGCCCGGGTTGGGTACGAGCAGTACTTC
CDR3: CASSSYARVGYEQYF

size: few
J: TRBJ2-7
V: TRBV6-6
D: .
DNA: TGTGCCAGCAGCCGGGTAGCGGACGGGTTTGAAGAGCAGTACTTC
CDR3: CASSRVADGFEEQYF

size: .
J: TRBJ2-7
V: TRBV27
D: .
DNA: TGTGCCAGCCAGGGACTTAGCTCCTACGAGCAGTACTTC
CDR3: CASQGLSSYEQYF

size: .
J: TRBJ2-7
V: TRBV7-2
D: TRBD2
DNA: TGTGCCAGCAGCTTAGACCAGTCAGCGGGAGATTCCTACGAGCAGTACTTC
CDR3: CASSLDQSAGDSYEQYF

size: .
J: TRBJ1-3
V: TRBV10-3
D: .
DNA: TGTGCCATCAGTGAGAGGCCAGGGGCTGGAAACACCATATATTTT
CDR3: CAISERPGAGNTIYF

size: few
J: TRBJ2-5
V: TRBV28
D: .
DNA: TGTGCCAGCAGCCCATCCGGGGGTATTACAGAGACCCAGTACTTC
CDR3: CASSPSGGITETQYF

size: once
J: TRBJ2-1
V: TRBV29-1
D: .
DNA: TGCAGCGGCTGGGACACCAATGAGCAGTTCTTC
CDR3: CSGWDTNEQFF

size: .
J: TRBJ2-7
V: TRBV19
D: TRBD1
DNA: TGTGCCAGTAGTATAGACGGGGACAGGGGGCCCTACGAGCAGTACTTC
CDR3: CASSIDGDRGPYEQYF

size: .
J: TRBJ1-1
V: TRBV5-5
D: .
DNA: TGTGCCAGCAGCTTGGCCGGGGGGGGGCGAGCTTTCTTT
CDR3: CASSLAGGGRAFF

size: .
J: TRBJ2-1
V: TRBV7-3
D: .
DNA: TGTGCCAGCAGCTCCCTAGGGCCCTGGACTATAAACAATGAGCAGTTCTTC
CDR3: CASSSLGPWTINNEQFF